This TCR beta chain was recorded in a study of T cells expressing NK-cell markers. Study-wide background: With respect to HCMV, seven of the eight sequenced donors were seropositive, and one was seronegative. Study-wide points: These same clonotypes (in four donors) also led the CD3+CD56-NKG2C+ fraction.

The CDR3 sequence is 17 residues long. Germline CDR1 SGHDT, CDR2 YYEEEE. In generating TCR beta cDNA, 5'RACE template switching with UMIs was used. TCRdb processed the 5' RACE reads again and assigns one entry to each CDR3 protein, with no DNA. Its clone listing holds hundreds of thousands of distinct CDR3 sequences. About this clonotype itself: No antigen is known for it.

Input material: blood T cells: a sorted CD56 or NKG2C T cell subset, CD4+ or CD8+ T cells, or bulk PBMC T cells (not recorded which). The rearrangement links TRBV5-6 to TRBJ2-2; TCRdb lists TRBD2, though no DNA is available to test this call. This sequence originates from a woman aged 18-70 years in good health. The CDR3 protein is CASSLVASDANTGELFF.